Reported below is one T cell receptor (beta chain). This entry comes from a study of T cell changes during pregnancy in multiple sclerosis. Using immunoSEQ multiplex PCR, the repertoire was profiled, and TCRdb retains in-frame clones only, with some absent. In the table there are some 51,000 clones, over 85% of which are singletons. This CDR3 comprises 18 residues. The chain has TRBV21-1 and TRBJ2-3; the D call of TRBD1 is as the table states it, not checked on the DNA. TRBV21-1 is a recognized pseudogene. The specimen comprised CD4+ T cells from peripheral blood mononuclear cells, sampled in the first trimester of pregnancy. The origin of this receptor is a female donor with multiple sclerosis, enrolled in a pregnancy study. The CDR3 sequence: CASSKADRPIICTDTQYF. The CDR3 DNA reads as TGTGCCAGCAGCAAAGCCGACAGGCCCATTATCTGCACAGATACGCAGTATTTT.